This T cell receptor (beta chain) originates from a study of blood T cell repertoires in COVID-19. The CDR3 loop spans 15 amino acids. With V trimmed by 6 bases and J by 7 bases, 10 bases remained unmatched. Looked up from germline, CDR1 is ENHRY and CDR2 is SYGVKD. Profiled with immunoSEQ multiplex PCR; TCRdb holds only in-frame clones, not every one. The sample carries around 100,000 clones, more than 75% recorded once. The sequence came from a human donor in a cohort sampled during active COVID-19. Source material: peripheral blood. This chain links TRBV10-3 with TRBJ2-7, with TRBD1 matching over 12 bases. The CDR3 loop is CAISSGTGGAGEQYF. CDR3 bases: TGTGCCATCAGCTCCGGGACAGGGGGCGCAGGGGAGCAGTACTTC.